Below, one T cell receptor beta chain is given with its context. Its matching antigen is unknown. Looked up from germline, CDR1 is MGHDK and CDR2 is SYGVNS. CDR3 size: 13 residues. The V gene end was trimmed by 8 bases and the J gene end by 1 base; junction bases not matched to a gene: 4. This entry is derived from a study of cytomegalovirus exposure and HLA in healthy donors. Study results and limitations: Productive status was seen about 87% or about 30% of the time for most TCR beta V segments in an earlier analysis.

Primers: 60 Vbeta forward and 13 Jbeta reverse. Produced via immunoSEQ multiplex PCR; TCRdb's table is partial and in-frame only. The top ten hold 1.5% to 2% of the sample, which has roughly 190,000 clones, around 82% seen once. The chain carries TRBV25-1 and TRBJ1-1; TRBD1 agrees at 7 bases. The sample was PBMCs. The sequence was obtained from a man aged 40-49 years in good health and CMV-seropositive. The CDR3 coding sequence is TGTGCCAGCCGGGGACAGAGGAACACTGAAGCTTTCTTT. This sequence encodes CASRGQRNTEAFF.